This T cell receptor (beta chain) was sequenced for a study of early T cells in non-severe SARS-CoV-2 infection. About the research overall: Sequenced material consisted of bulk RNA (from unsorted whole blood), and chains were unpaired. Overall study results and limits: Lookups in VDJdb leaned toward anti-spike CD8 responses and missed private and CD4 specificities.

This clonotype has ten or more counts. Its antigen is as yet unknown. From germline, CDR1 is LNHDA and CDR2 SQIVND (reference sequence). The CDR3 is 15 amino acids. Germline trimming cut 4 bases from V and 1 base from J; bases unmatched to any gene: 4. Unique molecular identifiers were affixed to single, distinct cDNA molecules. TCRdb re-analysed the 5' RACE reads in MiXCR, keeping a single row per CDR3 protein. The sample has 60,000 to 75,000 distinct CDR3 sequences, roughly 12% seen once. The receptor's source is an adult who was a healthcare worker with PCR-confirmed SARS-CoV-2 infection or an uninfected control (not recorded which). Material: whole blood. The genes are TRBV19 and TRBJ2-1; 7 bases agree with TRBD1. The CDR3: CASSNHRGSYNEQFF. The CDR3 DNA is TGTGCCAGTAGTAATCACAGGGGATCCTACAATGAGCAGTTCTTC.